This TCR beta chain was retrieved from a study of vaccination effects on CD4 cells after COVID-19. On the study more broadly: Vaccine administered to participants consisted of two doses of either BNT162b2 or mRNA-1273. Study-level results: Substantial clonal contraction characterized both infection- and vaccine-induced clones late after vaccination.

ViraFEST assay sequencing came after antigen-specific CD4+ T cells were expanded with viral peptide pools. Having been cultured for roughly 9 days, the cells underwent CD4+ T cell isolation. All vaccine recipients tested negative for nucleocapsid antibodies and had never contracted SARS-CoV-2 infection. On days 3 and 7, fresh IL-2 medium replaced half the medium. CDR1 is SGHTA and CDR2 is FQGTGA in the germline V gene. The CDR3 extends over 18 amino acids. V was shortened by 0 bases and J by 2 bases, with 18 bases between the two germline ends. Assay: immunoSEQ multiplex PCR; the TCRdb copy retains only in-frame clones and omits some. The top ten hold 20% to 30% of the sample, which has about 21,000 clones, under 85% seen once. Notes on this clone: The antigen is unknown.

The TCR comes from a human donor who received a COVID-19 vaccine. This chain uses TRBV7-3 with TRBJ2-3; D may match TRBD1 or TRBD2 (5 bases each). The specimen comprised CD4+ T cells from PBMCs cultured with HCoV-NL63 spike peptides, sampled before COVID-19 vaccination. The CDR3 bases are TGTGCCAGCAGCTTAACCTGGGGCATGGACTCTTCCACAGATACGCAGTATTTT. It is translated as CASSLTWGMDSSTDTQYF.